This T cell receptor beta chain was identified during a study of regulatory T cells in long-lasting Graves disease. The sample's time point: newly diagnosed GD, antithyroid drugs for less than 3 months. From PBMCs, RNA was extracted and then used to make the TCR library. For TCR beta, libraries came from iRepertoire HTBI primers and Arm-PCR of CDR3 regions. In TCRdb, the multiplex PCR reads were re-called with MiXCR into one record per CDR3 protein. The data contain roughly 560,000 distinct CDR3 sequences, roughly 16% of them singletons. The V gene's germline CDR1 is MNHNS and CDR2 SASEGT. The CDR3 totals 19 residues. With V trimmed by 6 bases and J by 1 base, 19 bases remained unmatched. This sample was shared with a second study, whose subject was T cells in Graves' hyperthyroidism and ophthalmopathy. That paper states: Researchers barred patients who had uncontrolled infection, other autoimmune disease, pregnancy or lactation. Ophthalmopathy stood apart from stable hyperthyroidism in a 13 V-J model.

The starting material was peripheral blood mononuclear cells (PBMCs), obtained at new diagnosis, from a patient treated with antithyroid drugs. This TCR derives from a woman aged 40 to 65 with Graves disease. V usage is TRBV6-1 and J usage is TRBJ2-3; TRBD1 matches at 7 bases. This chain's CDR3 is CASRGTGAPSPIRTDTQYF. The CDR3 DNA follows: TGTGCCAGCAGGGGTACAGGGGCCCCGAGCCCTATACGCACAGATACGCAGTATTTT.